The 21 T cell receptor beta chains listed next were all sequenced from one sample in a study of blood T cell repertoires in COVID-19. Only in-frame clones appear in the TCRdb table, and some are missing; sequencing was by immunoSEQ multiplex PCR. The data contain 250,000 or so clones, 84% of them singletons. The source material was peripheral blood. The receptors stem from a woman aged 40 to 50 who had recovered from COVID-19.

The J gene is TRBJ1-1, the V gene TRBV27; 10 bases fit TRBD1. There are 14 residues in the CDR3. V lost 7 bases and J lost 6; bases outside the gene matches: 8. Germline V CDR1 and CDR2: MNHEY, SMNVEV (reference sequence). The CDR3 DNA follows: TGTGCCAGCAACCGGGACAGGGGATCGGCTGAAGCTTTCTTT. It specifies CASNRDRGSAEAFF.

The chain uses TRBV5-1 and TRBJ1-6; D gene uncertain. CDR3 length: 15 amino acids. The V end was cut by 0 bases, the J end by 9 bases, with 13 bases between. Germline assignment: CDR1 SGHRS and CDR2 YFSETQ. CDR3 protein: CASSLELPPVSPLHF. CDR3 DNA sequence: TGCGCCAGCAGCTTGGAACTTCCACCTGTTTCACCCCTCCACTTT. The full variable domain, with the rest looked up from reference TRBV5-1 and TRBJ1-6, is KAGVTQTPRYLIKTRGQQVTLSCSPISGHRSVSWYQQTPGQGLQFLFEYFSETQRNKGNFPGRFSGRQFSNSRSEMNVSTLELGDSALYLCASSLELPPVSPLHFGNGTRLTVT.

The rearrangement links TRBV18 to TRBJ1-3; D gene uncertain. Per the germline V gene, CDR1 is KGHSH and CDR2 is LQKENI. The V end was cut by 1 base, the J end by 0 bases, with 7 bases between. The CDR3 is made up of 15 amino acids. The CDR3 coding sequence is TGTGCCAGCTCACCACAGGCTAGCTCTGGAAACACCATATATTTT. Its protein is CASSPQASSGNTIYF.

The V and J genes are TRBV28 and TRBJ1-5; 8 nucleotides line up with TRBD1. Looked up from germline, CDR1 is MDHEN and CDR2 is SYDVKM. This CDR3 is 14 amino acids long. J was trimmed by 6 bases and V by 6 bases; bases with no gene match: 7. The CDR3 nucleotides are TGTGCCAGCAGCCGACCGACAGGGGTTCAGCCCCAGCATTTT. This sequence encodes CASSRPTGVQPQHF.

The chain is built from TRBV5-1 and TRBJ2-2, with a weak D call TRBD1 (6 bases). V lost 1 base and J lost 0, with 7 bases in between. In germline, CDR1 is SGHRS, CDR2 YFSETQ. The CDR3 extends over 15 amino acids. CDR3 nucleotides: TGCGCCAGCAGCTTGTACAGGGCGAACACCGGGGAGCTGTTTTTT. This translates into CASSLYRANTGELFF.

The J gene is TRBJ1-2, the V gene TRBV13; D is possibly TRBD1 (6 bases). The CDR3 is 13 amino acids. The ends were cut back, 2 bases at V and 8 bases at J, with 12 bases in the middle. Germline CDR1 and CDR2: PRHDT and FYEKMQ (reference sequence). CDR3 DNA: TGTGCCAGCAGCTTAAGGGGGTCAGGGGGCTACACCTTC. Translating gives CASSLRGSGGYTF.

The DNA for the CDR3 is TGTGCCAGCAGCTTGAGGTCAGGGTGGTCTGGAAACACCATATATTTT. Translated, it gives CASSLRSGWSGNTIYF. This rearrangement joins TRBV7-8 to TRBJ1-3, with a possible D match to TRBD1 (5 bases). V was cut by 3 bases and J by 1 base, with 13 bases left in between. CDR1 SGHVS and CDR2 FQNEAQ come from the germline V gene. This CDR3 is 16 amino acids long. The variable domain in full, completed from reference TRBV7-8 and TRBJ1-3, reads GAGVSQSPRYKVAKRGQDVALRCDPISGHVSLFWYQQALGQGPEFLTYFQNEAQLDKSGLPSDRFFAERPEGSVSTLKIQRTQQEDSAVYLCASSLRSGWSGNTIYFGEGSWLTVV.

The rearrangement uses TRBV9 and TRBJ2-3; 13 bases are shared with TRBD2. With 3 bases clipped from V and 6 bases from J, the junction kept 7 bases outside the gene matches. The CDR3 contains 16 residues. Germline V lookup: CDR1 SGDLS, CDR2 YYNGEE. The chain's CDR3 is CASSEGLAGYRDTQYF. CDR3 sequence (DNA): TGTGCCAGCAGCGAGGGACTAGCGGGGTATCGGGATACGCAGTATTTT.

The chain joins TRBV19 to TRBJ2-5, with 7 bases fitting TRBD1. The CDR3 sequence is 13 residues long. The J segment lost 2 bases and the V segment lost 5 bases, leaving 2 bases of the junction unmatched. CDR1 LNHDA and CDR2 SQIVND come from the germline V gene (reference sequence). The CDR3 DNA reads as TGTGCCAGTAGTGACAGGGCTCAAGAGACCCAGTACTTC. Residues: CASSDRAQETQYF.

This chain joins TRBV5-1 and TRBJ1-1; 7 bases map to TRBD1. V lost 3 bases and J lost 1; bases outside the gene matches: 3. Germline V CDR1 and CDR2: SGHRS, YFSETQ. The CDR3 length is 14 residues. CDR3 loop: CASSWRQGNTEAFF. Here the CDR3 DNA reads TGCGCCAGCAGCTGGCGACAGGGGAACACTGAAGCTTTCTTT.

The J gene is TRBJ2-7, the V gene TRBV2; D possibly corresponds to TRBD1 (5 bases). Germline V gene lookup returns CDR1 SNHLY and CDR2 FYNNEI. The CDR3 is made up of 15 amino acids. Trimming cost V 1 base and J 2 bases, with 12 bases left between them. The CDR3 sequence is CASSEVNRGTYEQYF. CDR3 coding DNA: TGTGCCAGCAGTGAAGTAAATAGGGGTACCTACGAGCAGTACTTC.

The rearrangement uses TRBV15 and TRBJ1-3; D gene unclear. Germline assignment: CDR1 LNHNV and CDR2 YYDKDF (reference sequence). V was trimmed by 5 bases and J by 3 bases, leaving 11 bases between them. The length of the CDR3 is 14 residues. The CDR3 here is CATSRGNLGNTIYF. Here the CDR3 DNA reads TGTGCCACCAGCCGGGGAAATCTTGGAAACACCATATATTTT.

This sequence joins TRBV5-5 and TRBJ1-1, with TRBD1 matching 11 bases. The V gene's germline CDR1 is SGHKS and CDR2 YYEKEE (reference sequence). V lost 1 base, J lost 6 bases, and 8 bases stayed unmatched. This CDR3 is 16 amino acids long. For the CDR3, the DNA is TGTGCCAGCAGCTTGACCCTGGACAGGGGGCAGTCTGAAGCTTTCTTT. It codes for CASSLTLDRGQSEAFF. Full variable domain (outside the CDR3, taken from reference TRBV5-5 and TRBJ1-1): DAGVTQSPTHLIKTRGQQVTLRCSPISGHKSVSWYQQVLGQGPQFIFQYYEKEERGRGNFPDRFSARQFPNYSSELNVNALLLGDSALYLCASSLTLDRGQSEAFFGQGTRLTVV.

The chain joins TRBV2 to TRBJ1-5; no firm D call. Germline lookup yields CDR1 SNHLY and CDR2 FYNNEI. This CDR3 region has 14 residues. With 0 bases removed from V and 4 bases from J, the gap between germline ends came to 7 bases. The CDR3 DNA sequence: TGTGCCAGCAGTGAAGCGGCCAGGAATCAGCCCCAGCATTTT. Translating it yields CASSEAARNQPQHF.

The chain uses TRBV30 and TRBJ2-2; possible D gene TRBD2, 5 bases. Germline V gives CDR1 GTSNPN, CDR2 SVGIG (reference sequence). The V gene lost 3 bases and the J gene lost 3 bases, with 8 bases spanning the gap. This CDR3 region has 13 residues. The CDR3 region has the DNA TGTGCCTGGAGGCCCGGGGACACCGGGGAGCTGTTTTTT. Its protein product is CAWRPGDTGELFF.

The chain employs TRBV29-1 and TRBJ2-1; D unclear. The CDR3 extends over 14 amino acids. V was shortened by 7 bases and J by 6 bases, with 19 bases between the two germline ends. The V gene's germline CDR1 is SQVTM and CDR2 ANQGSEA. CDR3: CSGQDLGRSNEQFF. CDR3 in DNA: TGCAGCGGCCAAGACTTAGGCAGAAGCAATGAGCAGTTCTTC.

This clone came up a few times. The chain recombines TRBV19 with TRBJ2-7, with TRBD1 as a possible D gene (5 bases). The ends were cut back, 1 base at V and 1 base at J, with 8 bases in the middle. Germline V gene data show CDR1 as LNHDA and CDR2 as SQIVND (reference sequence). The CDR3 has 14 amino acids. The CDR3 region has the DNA TGTGCCAGTAGTATAGGCCGACAGTCCTACGAGCAGTACTTC. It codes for CASSIGRQSYEQYF.

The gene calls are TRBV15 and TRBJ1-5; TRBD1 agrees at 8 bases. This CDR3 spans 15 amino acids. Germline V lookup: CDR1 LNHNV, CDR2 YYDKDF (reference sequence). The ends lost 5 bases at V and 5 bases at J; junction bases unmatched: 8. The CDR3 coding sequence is TGTGCCACCAGCCATGGCACAGGGGGATATCAGCCCCAGCATTTT. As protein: CATSHGTGGYQPQHF.

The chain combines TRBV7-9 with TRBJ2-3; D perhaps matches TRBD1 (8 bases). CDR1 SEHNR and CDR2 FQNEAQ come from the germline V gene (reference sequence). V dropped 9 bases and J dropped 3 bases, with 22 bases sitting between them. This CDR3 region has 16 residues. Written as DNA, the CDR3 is TGTGCCAGTGGCCCCCACAGGGGGGGGTCTACAGATACGCAGTATTTT. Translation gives CASGPHRGGSTDTQYF. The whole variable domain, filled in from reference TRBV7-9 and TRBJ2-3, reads DTGVSQNPRHKITKRGQNVTFRCDPISEHNRLYWYRQTLGQGPEFLTYFQNEAQLEKSRLLSDRFSAERPKGSFSTLEIQRTEQGDSAMYLCASGPHRGGSTDTQYFGPGTRLTVL.

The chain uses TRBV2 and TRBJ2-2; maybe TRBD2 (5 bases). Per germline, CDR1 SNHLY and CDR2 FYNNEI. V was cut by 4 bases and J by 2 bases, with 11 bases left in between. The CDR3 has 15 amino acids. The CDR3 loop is CASSGGRVNTGELFF. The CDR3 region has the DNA TGTGCCAGCAGTGGAGGGCGGGTTAACACCGGGGAGCTGTTTTTT. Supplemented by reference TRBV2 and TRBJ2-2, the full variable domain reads EPEVTQTPSHQVTQMGQEVILRCVPISNHLYFYWYRQILGQKVEFLVSFYNNEISEKSEIFDDQFSVERPDGSNFTLKIRSTKLEDSAMYFCASSGGRVNTGELFFGEGSRLTVL.

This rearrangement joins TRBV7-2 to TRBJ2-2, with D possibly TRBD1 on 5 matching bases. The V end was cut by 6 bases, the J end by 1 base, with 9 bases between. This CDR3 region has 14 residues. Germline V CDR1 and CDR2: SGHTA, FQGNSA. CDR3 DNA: TGTGCCAGCAGAAGACAGATGAACACCGGGGAGCTGTTTTTT. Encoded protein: CASRRQMNTGELFF.